These 5 T cell receptor beta chains share one sample of origin, sequenced in a study of post-analysis software for immune sequencing data. Points from the study as a whole: About 5 TRBV segments were more frequent in patients than controls; TRBV5-6, TRBV5-1 and TRBV20-1 belonged to this group.

Researchers reported that TCR beta cDNA libraries carried unique molecular identifiers. MiXCR, run by TCRdb on the PCR reads, gives a single entry per CDR3 protein. Among roughly 800,000 distinct CDR3 sequences listed, roughly 50% were seen once. No antigens are known for them. Sequenced material: blood. All receptors come from a girl between 5 and 17 years old with multiple sclerosis.

This clonotype has just a few counts. The chain has TRBV6-5 and TRBJ2-1; D not resolved. CDR3 size: 10 residues. V gave up 8 bases and J gave up 8 bases, with 7 bases separating them. The germline V gene has CDR1 MNHEY and CDR2 SVGAGI. The DNA for the CDR3 is TGTGCCAGCGGCATCCATGAGCAGTTCTTC. This translates into CASGIHEQFF.

The chain employs TRBV3-1 and TRBJ2-5, with 8 bases lining up with TRBD1. V lost 2 bases and J lost 10; bases outside the gene matches: 12. From germline, CDR1 is LGHDT and CDR2 YNNKEL (reference sequence). The CDR3 covers 15 residues. This chain's CDR3 is CASSQKGPGQDLQYF. CDR3 nucleotide sequence: TGTGCCAGCAGCCAAAAAGGCCCGGGACAGGATCTCCAGTACTTC.

The J gene is TRBJ2-1, the V gene TRBV5-6, with 12 bases aligning to TRBD2. Trimming cost V 4 bases and J 10 bases; bases outside gene matches: 9. Germline CDR1 and CDR2: SGHDT and YYEEEE. The CDR3 covers 15 residues. CDR3 protein: CASSPPTSGRNEQFF. The CDR3 nucleotides are TGTGCCAGCAGCCCCCCGACTAGCGGGAGAAACGAGCAGTTCTTC.

This clonotype showed up just a few times. V is TRBV7-6 and J is TRBJ2-1; 7 bases match TRBD2. The germline V gene encodes CDR1 SGHVS and CDR2 FNYEAQ. Trimming took 0 bases from V and 8 from J; bases not matched to a gene: 7. The CDR3 length is 15 residues. In DNA form, the CDR3 reads TGTGCCAGCAGCTTAGCGGCGGGAGTCACCGATGAGCAGTTCTTC. This codes for CASSLAAGVTDEQFF.

Written as DNA, the CDR3 is TGTGCCAGCAGCTTACAACGGACAGGAGGAACTGAAGCTTTCTTT. Translated: CASSLQRTGGTEAFF. The rearrangement links TRBV7-9 to TRBJ1-1; 7 bases are a match to TRBD1. The length of the CDR3 is 15 residues. Germline V CDR1 and CDR2: SEHNR, FQNEAQ (reference sequence). J gave up 5 bases and V 2 bases, and 8 bases lay outside the gene matches.